These 28 T cell receptor beta chains came from one sample sequenced in a study of T-cell reconstitution after alpha-beta-depleted transplantation in children (dated by TCRdb to the mid-2010s). Libraries were made using PCR. For sequencing, an Illumina HiSeq 2500 was employed. Molecular barcoding was employed in the preparation of TCR libraries, with unique molecular identifiers being used to normalize TCRbeta repertoire quantification. TCRdb trimmed public reads at Q25 via fastp, called clones via MiXCR and kept in-frame beta chains. Entries are consolidated by CDR3 protein sequence, retaining the most common genes and DNA. The sample profile shows about 540,000 distinct CDR3 sequences; around 19% of them were found once. The ten top clones hold roughly 3.3% of the sample. The specimen comprised PBMCs from the stem cell graft donor, sampled from the stem cell graft. These receptors were taken from a human donor who donated a stem cell graft to a child with acute lymphoblastic leukemia.

The CDR3 coding sequence is TGTGCCGGCCACGAACTAGTCTACGAGCAGTACTTC. Translation: CAGHELVYEQYF. The V call is TRBV7-9, the J call TRBJ2-7, with D perhaps matching TRBD2 (5 bases). The CDR3 is made up of 12 amino acids. The germline V and J ends were trimmed by 11 bases and 3 bases, with 14 bases remaining between them. CDR1 is SEHNR, CDR2 FQNEAQ, per germline (reference sequence). Supplemented by reference TRBV7-9 and TRBJ2-7, the full variable domain reads DTGVSQNPRHKITKRGQNVTFRCDPISEHNRLYWYRQTLGQGPEFLTYFQNEAQLEKSRLLSDRFSAERPKGSFSTLEIQRTEQGDSAMYLCAGHELVYEQYFGPGTRLTVT.

V is TRBV12-3 or TRBV12-4 and J is TRBJ2-1; perhaps TRBD2 as D (5 bases). The V gene lost 5 bases and the J gene lost 8 bases, with 16 bases spanning the gap. The length of the CDR3 is 14 residues. The CDR3 coding sequence is TGTGCCAGCAGTGAGGGCTTATCCCCCCATGAGCAGTTCTTC. This encodes CASSEGLSPHEQFF.

This chain joins TRBV7-9 and TRBJ1-5; 9 nucleotides line up with TRBD1. This CDR3 has 15 amino acids. The germline gives CDR1 SEHNR, CDR2 FQNEAQ (reference sequence). V dropped 5 bases and J dropped 5; count of bases not matched to a gene: 7. CDR3 nucleotides: TGTGCCAGCAGCGCAAGGGACAGGGTCGATCAGCCCCAGCATTTT. Amino acids: CASSARDRVDQPQHF.

The chain recombines TRBV10-1 with TRBJ2-7; D gene unclear. Trimming removed 0 bases at V and 1 base at J, with 13 bases between. Germline CDR1 WNHNN, CDR2 SYGVQD (reference sequence). The CDR3 totals 16 residues. The CDR3 reads CASSESLVTLSYEQYF. As DNA, the CDR3 is TGCGCCAGCAGTGAGTCTTTGGTTACCCTTTCCTACGAGCAGTACTTC.

This sequence joins TRBV2 and TRBJ2-2; 7 bases are shared with TRBD1. The germline CDR1 and CDR2 sequences are SNHLY and FYNNEI. The junction had 5 bases not matched to a gene; V was cut back by 6 bases and J by 1 base. The length of the CDR3 is 15 residues. This chain's CDR3 is CASRPRTGNTGELFF. The CDR3 nucleotides read TGTGCCAGCAGGCCCAGGACAGGGAACACCGGGGAGCTGTTTTTT.

This chain links TRBV7-9 with TRBJ1-1; 10 positions agree with TRBD1. Germline trimming cut 4 bases from V and 0 bases from J; bases unmatched to any gene: 2. CDR3 length equals 15 residues. Germline values: CDR1 SEHNR, CDR2 FQNEAQ (reference sequence). CDR3 protein: CASSWGQGMNTEAFF. CDR3 coding DNA: TGTGCCAGCAGCTGGGGACAGGGGATGAACACTGAAGCTTTCTTT.

This clonotype has only a few counts. This rearrangement joins TRBV12-3 or TRBV12-4 to TRBJ1-3; 7 positions match TRBD1. The V segment lost 3 bases and the J segment 0 bases; nucleotides outside the gene matches: 8. The CDR3 is made up of 17 amino acids. Here the CDR3 DNA reads TGTGCCAGCAGTTTCCCCGGGACAGTCATCTCTGGAAACACCATATATTTT. This sequence encodes CASSFPGTVISGNTIYF.

This chain links TRBV7-9 with TRBJ2-7; 9 bases are shared with TRBD1. The CDR3 has 15 amino acids. Trimming cost V 3 bases and J 4 bases; bases outside gene matches: 7. CDR1 SEHNR and CDR2 FQNEAQ come from the germline V gene (reference sequence). The CDR3 loop is CASSFRGTGLYEQYF. The CDR3 DNA is TGTGCCAGCAGCTTTCGCGGGACAGGGCTTTACGAGCAGTACTTC.

This clonotype occurred a few times. This chain joins TRBV2 and TRBJ1-2; no clear D gene. V was clipped by 11 bases and J by 4 bases, with 2 bases between them. Germline assignment: CDR1 SNHLY and CDR2 FYNNEI. The CDR3 sequence is 8 residues long. CDR3 amino acids: CAPYGYTF. CDR3 DNA sequence: TGTGCCCCCTATGGCTACACCTTC. Full variable domain (rest looked up from reference TRBV2 and TRBJ1-2): EPEVTQTPSHQVTQMGQEVILRCVPISNHLYFYWYRQILGQKVEFLVSFYNNEISEKSEIFDDQFSVERPDGSNFTLKIRSTKLEDSAMYFCAPYGYTFGSGTRLTVV.

This clonotype was seen more than once but under ten times. The chain combines TRBV24-1 with TRBJ2-1, with 7 positions matching TRBD1. Germline V gene data show CDR1 as KGHDR and CDR2 as SFDVKD. V was pared by 4 bases and J by 0 bases, with 5 bases of the junction left unmatched. CDR3 length: 16 amino acids. CDR3: CATSDPTGTSYNEQFF. The DNA for the CDR3 is TGTGCCACCAGTGACCCGACAGGGACCTCCTACAATGAGCAGTTCTTC.

The gene calls are TRBV19 and TRBJ1-2; TRBD1 agrees at 8 bases. The germline gives CDR1 LNHDA, CDR2 SQIVND (reference sequence). J gave up 8 bases and V 5 bases, and 7 bases lay outside the gene matches. This CDR3 has 13 residues. The CDR3: CASSHGQGGGYTF. CDR3 DNA sequence: TGTGCCAGTAGTCATGGACAGGGCGGCGGCTACACCTTC.

The genes are TRBV4-1 and TRBJ2-7; D may match TRBD1 or TRBD2 (5 bases each). V was cut by 1 base and J by 4 bases, with 8 bases left in between. The germline gives CDR1 MGHRA, CDR2 YSYEKL. The CDR3 length is 13 residues. The DNA for the CDR3 is TGCGCCAGCAGCCAAGCGGGACCTTACGAGCAGTACTTC. Amino acids: CASSQAGPYEQYF.

V and J are TRBV5-1 and TRBJ2-5; 10 nucleotides align to TRBD1. V trimming: 2 bases; J trimming: 5 bases; junction bases outside the gene matches: 6. Germline V CDR1 and CDR2: SGHRS, YFSETQ. The length of the CDR3 is 15 residues. CDR3 nucleotides: TGCGCCAGCAGCTTCCGGGACAGGGGTGTGGAGACCCAGTACTTC. Encoded protein: CASSFRDRGVETQYF. Drawing the rest from reference TRBV5-1 and TRBJ2-5, the complete variable domain is KAGVTQTPRYLIKTRGQQVTLSCSPISGHRSVSWYQQTPGQGLQFLFEYFSETQRNKGNFPGRFSGRQFSNSRSEMNVSTLELGDSALYLCASSFRDRGVETQYFGPGTRLLVL.

This clonotype was observed a few times. The rearrangement joins TRBV7-2 to TRBJ1-5; 9 bases line up with TRBD1. The V gene end was trimmed by 3 bases and the J gene end by 4 bases; junction bases not matched to a gene: 7. The CDR3 covers 16 residues. Per germline, CDR1 SGHTA and CDR2 FQGNSA. Here the CDR3 DNA reads TGTGCCAGCAGCTTGGGCGGGACAGGGCTTAATCAGCCCCAGCATTTT. The encoded protein is CASSLGGTGLNQPQHF.

This clonotype appeared a few times. This chain joins TRBV7-3 and TRBJ2-7; 7 nucleotides align to TRBD2. Per germline, CDR1 SGHTA and CDR2 FQGTGA. Losses at the gene ends were 3 bases for V and 3 bases for J; bases not matched to a gene: 5. The CDR3 consists of 14 residues. The CDR3 protein is CASSFASGNYEQYF. In DNA, the CDR3 is TGTGCCAGCAGCTTCGCTAGCGGAAACTACGAGCAGTACTTC. Looking up the rest from reference TRBV7-3 and TRBJ2-7 gives the full variable domain: GAGVSQTPSNKVTEKGKYVELRCDPISGHTALYWYRQSLGQGPEFLIYFQGTGAADDSGLPNDRFFAVRPEGSVSTLKIQRTERGDSAVYLCASSFASGNYEQYFGPGTRLTVT.

This clonotype was counted at least ten times. CDR3 DNA sequence: TGTGCCAGCGTCAGGGGGTACGAGCAGTACTTC. It translates to CASVRGYEQYF. The chain joins TRBV18 to TRBJ2-7; 7 nucleotides agree with TRBD1. The CDR3 runs to 11 residues. V was clipped by 8 bases and J by 4 bases; unmatched bases: 2. CDR1 KGHSH and CDR2 LQKENI come from the germline V gene.

V is TRBV9 and J is TRBJ2-7, with TRBD2 matching over 9 bases. V lost 2 bases, J lost 5 bases, and 8 bases stayed unmatched. The CDR3 runs 15 residues. Germline V lookup: CDR1 SGDLS, CDR2 YYNGEE. The CDR3 nucleotides are TGTGCCAGCAGCGTCGGGACTAGCTGGGGGGACGAGCAGTACTTC. It yields the protein CASSVGTSWGDEQYF.

This rearrangement joins TRBV11-2 to TRBJ2-1, with TRBD2 matching over 12 bases. The CDR3 is made up of 17 amino acids. Germline V gene sequence: CDR1 SGHAT, CDR2 FQNNGV. Trimming cost V 5 bases and J 8 bases; bases outside gene matches: 13. CDR3 bases: TGTGCCAGCAGCCCATACCTCGGACTAGCGGGACCGGATGAGCAGTTCTTC. This translates into CASSPYLGLAGPDEQFF.

This clonotype was observed a few times. V gene TRBV13 combines with J gene TRBJ1-5; TRBD1 agrees at 11 bases. Germline V gives CDR1 PRHDT, CDR2 FYEKMQ (reference sequence). V lost 5 bases, J lost 0 bases, and 6 bases stayed unmatched. The CDR3 consists of 17 residues. CDR3 bases: TGTGCCAGCAGCCGCAGGACAGGGGGCTTTAGCAATCAGCCCCAGCATTTT. This codes for CASSRRTGGFSNQPQHF. Supplemented by reference TRBV13 and TRBJ1-5, the full variable domain reads AAGVIQSPRHLIKEKRETATLKCYPIPRHDTVYWYQQGPGQDPQFLISFYEKMQSDKGSIPDRFSAQQFSDYHSELNMSSLELGDSALYFCASSRRTGGFSNQPQHFGDGTRLSIL.

This sequence joins TRBV18 and TRBJ1-3; D call uncertain. Germline CDR1 KGHSH, CDR2 LQKENI. Trimming took off 1 base at V and 0 bases at J, with 4 bases between the two ends. There are 14 residues in the CDR3. The chain's CDR3 is CASSPQSSGNTIYF. In nucleotides, the CDR3 is TGTGCCAGCTCACCACAGAGCTCTGGAAACACCATATATTTT.

This clonotype has a handful of counts. This chain joins TRBV20-1 and TRBJ2-2; 15 nucleotides align to TRBD2. CDR1 and CDR2 from the germline V gene are DFQATT and SNEGSKA (reference sequence). Trimming took 6 bases from V and 6 from J; bases not matched to a gene: 5. The CDR3 length is 15 residues. The CDR3 loop reads CSARTSGRDSGELFF. For the CDR3, the DNA is TGCAGTGCAAGGACTAGCGGGAGGGATTCCGGGGAGCTGTTTTTT.

This sequence joins TRBV4-1 and TRBJ1-6, with 8 nucleotides matching TRBD1. There are 16 residues in the CDR3. V shed 3 bases and J 6 bases; nucleotides not matched to a gene: 7. The germline CDR1 and CDR2 sequences are MGHRA and YSYEKL. The CDR3 coding sequence is TGCGCCAGCAGCCACCTAACAGGGGGTAGTAATTCACCCCTCCACTTT. Protein product: CASSHLTGGSNSPLHF.

This clonotype was counted only a few times. V gene TRBV29-1 combines with J gene TRBJ1-1; D not resolved. The CDR3 is 11 residues long. CDR1 SQVTM and CDR2 ANQGSEA come from the germline V gene. Trimming stripped 6 bases from V and 1 base from J, with 6 bases between. CDR3 region: CSVKGNTEAFF. For the CDR3, the DNA is TGCAGCGTAAAGGGGAACACTGAAGCTTTCTTT.

This chain links TRBV20-1 with TRBJ2-2, with 11 bases lining up with TRBD1. Unmatched junction bases numbered 7, after V lost 3 bases and J lost 7 bases. From germline, CDR1 is DFQATT and CDR2 SNEGSKA (reference sequence). CDR3 length: 15 amino acids. CDR3: CSASFTGTGGGELFF. CDR3 nucleotide sequence: TGCAGTGCTAGCTTCACCGGGACAGGGGGCGGGGAGCTGTTTTTT.

This clonotype showed up just a few times. This chain connects TRBV6-1 to TRBJ2-5; TRBD1 matches 10 bases. This CDR3 has 14 residues. The V gene end was trimmed by 6 bases and the J gene end by 5 bases; junction bases not matched to a gene: 6. Germline V lookup: CDR1 MNHNS, CDR2 SASEGT. The CDR3 DNA reads as TGTGCCAGCAGCCACCAGACAGGGGGCGAGACCCAGTACTTC. Translating gives CASSHQTGGETQYF.

The chain has TRBV29-1 and TRBJ2-7, with D perhaps TRBD2 (5 bases). Germline CDR1 and CDR2: SQVTM and ANQGSEA. This CDR3 spans 12 amino acids. V lost 3 bases and J lost 6, with 12 bases in between. The CDR3 protein is CSVERANGEQYF. CDR3 DNA: TGCAGCGTTGAGAGGGCGAATGGCGAGCAGTACTTC.

This clonotype occurred a few times. The chain is built from TRBV12-3 or TRBV12-4 and TRBJ2-1, with D tentatively TRBD1 (5 bases). V lost 0 bases, J lost 5 bases, and 8 bases lay in between. The CDR3 is made up of 14 amino acids. The CDR3 region is CASSLARADNEQFF. Written as DNA, the CDR3 is TGTGCCAGCAGTTTAGCCAGGGCGGACAATGAGCAGTTCTTC.

The V gene is TRBV10-3, the J gene TRBJ2-3; 13 bases are a match to TRBD2. J lost 3 bases, V lost 3 bases, and 3 bases had no gene match. The CDR3 has 16 amino acids. Germline CDR1 is ENHRY and CDR2 is SYGVKD. In nucleotides, the CDR3 is TGTGCCATCAGTGAACCGGGACTAGCGGGGACAGATACGCAGTATTTT. It yields the protein CAISEPGLAGTDTQYF.